One sample yielded the 6 T cell receptor beta chains listed below, sequenced in a study of regulatory T cells in long-lasting Graves disease. Building the TCR beta libraries relied on iRepertoire HTBI primers, and CDR3 regions underwent Arm-PCR. TCRdb reanalysed the multiplex PCR reads using MiXCR and keeps one entry per CDR3 protein. The profile shows around 450,000 distinct CDR3 sequences, 15% of them singletons. The time point: newly diagnosed GD, antithyroid drugs for less than 3 months. The TCR library was made from RNA extracted from PBMCs. The data also belong to a second study, concerning T cells in Graves' hyperthyroidism and ophthalmopathy.

The sequencing used peripheral blood mononuclear cells (PBMCs), collected at new diagnosis, from a patient treated with antithyroid drugs. The source of these receptors is a woman aged 30 to 39 with Graves disease.

Regarding this clonotype: A read error is possible here, since a much larger clone lies one base away. The V call is TRBV28, the J call TRBJ2-7, with D perhaps TRBD1 (6 bases). Trimming pared 9 bases from V and 2 bases from J, leaving 32 bases between. Germline V lookup: CDR1 MDHEN, CDR2 SYDVKM. The CDR3 has 19 residues. CDR3 amino acids: CASFFYYTPQGERTYEQYF. The CDR3 DNA reads TGTGCCAGTTTTTTTTATTACACCCCACAGGGCGAACGCACCTACGAGCAGTACTTC. The full variable domain, with the rest looked up from reference TRBV28 and TRBJ2-7, is DVKVTQSSRYLVKRTGEKVFLECVQDMDHENMFWYRQDPGLGLRLIYFSYDVKMKEKGDIPEGYSVSREKKERFSLILESASTNQTSMYLCASFFYYTPQGERTYEQYFGPGTRLTVT.

This clonotype was observed a handful of times. This chain connects TRBV15 to TRBJ2-1, with 10 bases aligning to TRBD2. This CDR3 spans 15 amino acids. Trimming at V came to 3 bases and at J to 4 bases, leaving 3 bases not matched to a gene. CDR1 is LNHNV, CDR2 YYDKDF, per germline (reference sequence). The CDR3 is CATSRLAGEYNEQFF. The CDR3 coding sequence is TGTGCCACCAGCAGGCTAGCGGGAGAGTACAATGAGCAGTTCTTC.

This clonotype has ten or more counts. At one end the junction does not follow the germline gene, possibly because of a read error. J is TRBJ2-1 and V is TRBV11-2, with a tentative D call TRBD2 (5 bases). The CDR3 totals 15 residues. The germline gives CDR1 SGHAT, CDR2 FQNNGV. The CDR3, as DNA: TGCGCCAGCAGCCATTTCGGGGATGGGTACAATGAGCAGTTCTTC. Translating it yields CASSHFGDGYNEQFF.

This clonotype was seen ten or more times. The chain uses TRBV28 and TRBJ2-7; no definite D call. Germline V lookup: CDR1 MDHEN, CDR2 SYDVKM. This CDR3 region has 12 residues. V lost 6 bases, J lost 3 bases, and 9 bases lay in between. The CDR3 is CASSLGFYEQYF. The CDR3, as DNA: TGTGCCAGCAGCTTAGGCTTCTACGAGCAGTACTTC.

The V call is TRBV7-9, the J call TRBJ1-6, with D possibly matching TRBD1 (6 bases). The germline CDR1 and CDR2 sequences are SEHNR and FQNEAQ (reference sequence). V was pared by 5 bases and J by 3 bases, with 14 bases between. This CDR3 contains 16 residues. The CDR3 nucleotides read TGTGCCAGCAGCCCGGAGACAGGATTCTATAATTCACCCCTCCACTTT. It yields the protein CASSPETGFYNSPLHF.

This clonotype was seen ten or more times. The V call is TRBV29-1, the J call TRBJ2-3; D remains ambiguous. Between the trimmed V and J ends, which lost 3 bases and 0 bases, there was a span of 10 bases. The CDR3 runs 14 residues. The germline V gene encodes CDR1 SQVTM and CDR2 ANQGSEA. The CDR3 loop is CSVDRAGSTDTQYF. For the CDR3, the DNA is TGCAGCGTTGACCGGGCAGGTAGCACAGATACGCAGTATTTT.